This TCR beta chain appears in the sequencing data of a study of T cell repertoires in cytomegalovirus infection. Study details: It can be stated that public TCR beta signatures indicated CMV infection as well as a matching HLA type. Study-level points and caveats: Summed frequency of public TCR beta families distinguished CMV carriers with the relevant HLA. HLA-C-restricted CMV clonotypes gave the most frequent clonotype in two of eight donors.

Ten or more counts support this clonotype. Its antigen is unidentified. TCRdb re-analysed the reads in MiXCR, keeping a single row per CDR3 protein. The sample has 70,000 to 75,000 distinct CDR3 sequences, more than 3% seen once. Per the germline V gene, CDR1 is SEHNR and CDR2 is FQNEAQ (reference sequence). CDR3 length equals 13 residues. The V end was cut by 2 bases, the J end by 9 bases, with 11 bases between. The receptor's source is a human donor in good health (CMV status not recorded). Some clones in this sample may be carry-over from other donors' samples. The sample taken for sequencing was PBMCs. The rearrangement uses TRBV7-9 and TRBJ2-1; D unclear. CDR3 in DNA: TGTGCCAGCAGCTTAATGCCAGACGGTGAGCAGTTCTTC. Translating it yields CASSLMPDGEQFF.